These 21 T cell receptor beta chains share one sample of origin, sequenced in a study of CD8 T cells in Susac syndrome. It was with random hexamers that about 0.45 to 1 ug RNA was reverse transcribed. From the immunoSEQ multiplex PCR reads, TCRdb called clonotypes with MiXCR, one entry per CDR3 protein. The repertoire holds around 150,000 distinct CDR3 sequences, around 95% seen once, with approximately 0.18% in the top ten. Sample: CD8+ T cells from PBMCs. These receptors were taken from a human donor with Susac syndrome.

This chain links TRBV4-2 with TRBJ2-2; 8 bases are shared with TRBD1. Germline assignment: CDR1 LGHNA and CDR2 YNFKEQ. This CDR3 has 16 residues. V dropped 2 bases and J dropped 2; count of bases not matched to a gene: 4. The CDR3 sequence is CASSQLGQDNTGELFF. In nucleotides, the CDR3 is TGTGCCAGCAGCCAACTGGGACAGGATAACACCGGGGAGCTGTTTTTT.

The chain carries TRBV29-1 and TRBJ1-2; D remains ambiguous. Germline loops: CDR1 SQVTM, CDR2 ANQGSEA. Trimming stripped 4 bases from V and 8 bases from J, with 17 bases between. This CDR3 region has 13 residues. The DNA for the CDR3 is TGCAGCGTTGCCTGGTCAGAATCACAAGGCTACACCTTC. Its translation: CSVAWSESQGYTF.

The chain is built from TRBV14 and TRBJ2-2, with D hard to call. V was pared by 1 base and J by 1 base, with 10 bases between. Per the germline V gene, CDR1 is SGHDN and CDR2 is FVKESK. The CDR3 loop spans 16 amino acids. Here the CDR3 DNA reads TGTGCCAGCAGCCAAGGCCTAGAACAGAACACCGGGGAGCTGTTTTTT. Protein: CASSQGLEQNTGELFF.

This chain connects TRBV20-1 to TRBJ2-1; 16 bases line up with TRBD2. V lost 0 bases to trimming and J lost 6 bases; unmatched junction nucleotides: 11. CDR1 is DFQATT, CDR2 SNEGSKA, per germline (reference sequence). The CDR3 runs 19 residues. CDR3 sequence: CSARDGGTSGRDLINEQFF. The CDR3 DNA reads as TGCAGTGCTAGAGATGGGGGGACTAGCGGGAGGGATCTTATCAATGAGCAGTTCTTC.

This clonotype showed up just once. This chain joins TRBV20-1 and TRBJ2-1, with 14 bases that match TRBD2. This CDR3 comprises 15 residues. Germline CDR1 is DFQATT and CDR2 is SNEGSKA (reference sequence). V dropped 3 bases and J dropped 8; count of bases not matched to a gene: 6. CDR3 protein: CSARSTSGRADEQFF. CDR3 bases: TGCAGTGCTAGGTCGACTAGCGGGAGGGCCGATGAGCAGTTCTTC.

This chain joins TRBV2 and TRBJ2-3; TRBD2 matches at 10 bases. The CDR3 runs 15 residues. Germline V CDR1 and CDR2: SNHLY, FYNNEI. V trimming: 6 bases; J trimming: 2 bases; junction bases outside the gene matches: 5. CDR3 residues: CASRRTSGTTDTQYF. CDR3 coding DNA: TGTGCCAGCAGAAGGACTAGCGGTACCACAGATACGCAGTATTTT.

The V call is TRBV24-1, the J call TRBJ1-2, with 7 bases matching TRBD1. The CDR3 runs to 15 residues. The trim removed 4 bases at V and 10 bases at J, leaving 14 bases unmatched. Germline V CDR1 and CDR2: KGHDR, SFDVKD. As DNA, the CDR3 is TGTGCCACCAGTGAACCGACAGGGAGAAATACAATCTACACCTTC. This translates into CATSEPTGRNTIYTF.

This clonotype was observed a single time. CDR3 in DNA: TGTGCCAGCAGCGGGGGGGTCTCCACAGATACGCAGTATTTT. Residues: CASSGGVSTDTQYF. This chain connects TRBV9 to TRBJ2-3; D is perhaps TRBD2 (6 bases). The CDR3 is 14 residues long. Germline CDR1 reads SGDLS; CDR2 reads YYNGEE. V shed 3 bases and J shed 2 bases, with 10 bases lying between them.

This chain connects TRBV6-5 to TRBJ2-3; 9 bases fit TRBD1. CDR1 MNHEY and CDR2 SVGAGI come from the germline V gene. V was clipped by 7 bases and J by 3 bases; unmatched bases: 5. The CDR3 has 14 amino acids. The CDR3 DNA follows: TGTGCCAGCACCACAGGGGGCGGGACAGATACGCAGTATTTT. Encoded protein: CASTTGGGTDTQYF.

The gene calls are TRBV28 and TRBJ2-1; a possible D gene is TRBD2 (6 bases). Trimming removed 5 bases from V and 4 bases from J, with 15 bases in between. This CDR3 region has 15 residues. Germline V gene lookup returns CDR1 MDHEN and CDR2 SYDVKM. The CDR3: CASSPGVARYNEQFF. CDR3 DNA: TGTGCCAGCAGTCCGGGGGTAGCGCGGTACAATGAGCAGTTCTTC. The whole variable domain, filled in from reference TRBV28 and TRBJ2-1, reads DVKVTQSSRYLVKRTGEKVFLECVQDMDHENMFWYRQDPGLGLRLIYFSYDVKMKEKGDIPEGYSVSREKKERFSLILESASTNQTSMYLCASSPGVARYNEQFFGPGTRLTVL.

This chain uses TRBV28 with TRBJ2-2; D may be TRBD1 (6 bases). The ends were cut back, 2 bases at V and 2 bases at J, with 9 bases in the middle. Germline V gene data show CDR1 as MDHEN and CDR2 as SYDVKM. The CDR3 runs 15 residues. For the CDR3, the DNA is TGTGCCAGCAGTTTACTACAGGGTAACACCGGGGAGCTGTTTTTT. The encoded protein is CASSLLQGNTGELFF.

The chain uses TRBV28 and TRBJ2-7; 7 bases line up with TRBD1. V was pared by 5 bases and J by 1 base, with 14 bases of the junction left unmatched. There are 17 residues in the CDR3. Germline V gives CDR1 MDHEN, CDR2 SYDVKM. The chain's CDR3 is CASSQPRDSENSYEQYF. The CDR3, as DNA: TGTGCCAGCAGTCAGCCCCGGGACAGCGAAAATTCCTACGAGCAGTACTTC.

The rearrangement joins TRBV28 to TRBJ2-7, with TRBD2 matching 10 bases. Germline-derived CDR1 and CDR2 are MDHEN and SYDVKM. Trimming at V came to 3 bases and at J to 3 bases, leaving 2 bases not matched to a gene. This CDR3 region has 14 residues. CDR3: CASSLGTSVYEQYF. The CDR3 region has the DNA TGTGCCAGCAGTTTGGGGACTAGCGTCTACGAGCAGTACTTC.

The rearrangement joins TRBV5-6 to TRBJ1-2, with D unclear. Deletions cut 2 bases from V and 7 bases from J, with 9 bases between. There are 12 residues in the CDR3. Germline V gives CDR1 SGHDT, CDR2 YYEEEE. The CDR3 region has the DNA TGTGCCAGCAGCTTCGGAGGATCTGGCTACACCTTC. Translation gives CASSFGGSGYTF.

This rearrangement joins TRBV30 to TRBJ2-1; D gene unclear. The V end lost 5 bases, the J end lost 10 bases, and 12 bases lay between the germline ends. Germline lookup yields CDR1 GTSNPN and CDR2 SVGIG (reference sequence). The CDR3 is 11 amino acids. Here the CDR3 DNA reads TGTGCCTGGTTACTTGGCCGGGAGCAGTTCTTC. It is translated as CAWLLGREQFF.

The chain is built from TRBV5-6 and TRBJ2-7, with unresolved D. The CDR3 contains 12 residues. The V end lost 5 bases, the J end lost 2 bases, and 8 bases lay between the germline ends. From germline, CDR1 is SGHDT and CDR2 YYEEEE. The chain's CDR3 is CASSDGTYEQYF. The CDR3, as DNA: TGTGCCAGCAGTGACGGAACCTACGAGCAGTACTTC.

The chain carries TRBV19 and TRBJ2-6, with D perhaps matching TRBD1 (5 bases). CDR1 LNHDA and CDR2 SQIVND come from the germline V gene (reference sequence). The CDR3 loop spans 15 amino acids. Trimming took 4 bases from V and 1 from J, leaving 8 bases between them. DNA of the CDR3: TGTGCCAGTAGTACCGACAGTTCTGGGGCCAACGTCCTGACTTTC. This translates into CASSTDSSGANVLTF.

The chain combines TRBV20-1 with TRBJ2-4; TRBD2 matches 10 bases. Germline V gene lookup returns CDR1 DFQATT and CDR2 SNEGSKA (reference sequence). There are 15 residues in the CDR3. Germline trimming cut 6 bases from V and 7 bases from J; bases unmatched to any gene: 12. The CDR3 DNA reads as TGCAGTGCCACCGGGACTAGCGTGAAAGGGAACATTCAGTACTTC. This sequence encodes CSATGTSVKGNIQYF.

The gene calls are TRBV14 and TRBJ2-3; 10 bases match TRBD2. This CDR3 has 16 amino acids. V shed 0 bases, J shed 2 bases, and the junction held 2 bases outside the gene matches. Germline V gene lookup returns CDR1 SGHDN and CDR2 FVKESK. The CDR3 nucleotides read TGTGCCAGCAGCCAAGAGGGGACTAGCGCCACAGATACGCAGTATTTT. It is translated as CASSQEGTSATDTQYF.

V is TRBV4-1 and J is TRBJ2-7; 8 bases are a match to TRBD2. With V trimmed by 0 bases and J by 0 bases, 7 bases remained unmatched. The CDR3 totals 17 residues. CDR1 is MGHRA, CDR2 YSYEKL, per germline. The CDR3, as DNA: TGCGCCAGCAGCCAAGAATCGGGAGGGCCAATCTCCTACGAGCAGTACTTC. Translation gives CASSQESGGPISYEQYF.

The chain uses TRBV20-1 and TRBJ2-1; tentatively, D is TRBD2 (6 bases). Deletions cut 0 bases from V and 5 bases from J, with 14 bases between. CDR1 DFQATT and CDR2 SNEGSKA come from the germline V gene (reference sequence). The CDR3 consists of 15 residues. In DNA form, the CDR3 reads TGCAGTGCTAGAGAACTAGCAGGGACGGACAATGAGCAGTTCTTC. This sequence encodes CSARELAGTDNEQFF.